These T cell receptor beta chains were read from a single sample in a study of glioma-infiltrating T cells. TCRdb recomputed calls from the multiplex PCR reads with MiXCR, one row per CDR3 protein. The sample holds fewer than 500,000 distinct CDR3 sequences; about 40% are singletons and the top ten take around 12%. The sample comprised glioma tissue, nonneoplastic brain tissue, or PBMCs (not recorded which). All receptors come from a human donor with low-grade glioma or glioblastoma, undergoing nonglioma brain surgery, or in good health (not recorded which). Each CDR3 is given with its conserved first and last residue. D genes are given only for firm matches. Clone sizes are given selectively: once, few, many, or a class where the clone is expanded.

clone_size,j_call,v_call,d_call,cdr3_nt,cdr3_aa
-,TRBJ2-3,TRBV2,TRBD2,TGTGCCAGCAGTGAAGTGGGGACTAGGTTCTTGGATACGCAGTATTTT,CASSEVGTRFLDTQYF
-,TRBJ2-7,TRBV6-2/TRBV6-3,TRBD1,TGTGCCAGCAGTTACTCCCCGACAGGGGTGAACGACGAGCAGTACTTC,CASSYSPTGVNDEQYF
-,TRBJ2-1,TRBV12-3/TRBV12-4,-,TGTGCCAGCAGTTTTTCGGCAGGGTCAGGGGATGAGCAGTTCTTC,CASSFSAGSGDEQFF
few,TRBJ2-1,TRBV6-4,TRBD2,TGTGCCAGCAGTCCTACCCCGGGACTAGCGTATACTGAGCAGTTCTTC,CASSPTPGLAYTEQFF
few,TRBJ2-1,TRBV6-6,-,TGTGCCAGCAGTTACTCAGCGGGCCCCTACAATGAGCAGTTCTTC,CASSYSAGPYNEQFF
many,TRBJ2-2,TRBV6-1,TRBD2,TGTGCCAGCAGTGAACTAGCGGGGGACACCGGGGAGCTGTTTTTT,CASSELAGDTGELFF
-,TRBJ2-7,TRBV7-2,TRBD2,TGTGCCAGCAGCGCCCGGGGGGTCAGCTCCTACGAGCAGTACTTC,CASSARGVSSYEQYF
many,TRBJ2-3,TRBV27,TRBD2,TGTGCCAGCAGCTTTAGCGGGAGGAGGCAAGATACGCAGTATTTT,CASSFSGRRQDTQYF
once,TRBJ2-7,TRBV20-1,TRBD2,TGCAGTGCTGGACTAGCGGGACTCACCTACGAGCAGTACTTC,CSAGLAGLTYEQYF
-,TRBJ1-2,TRBV4-3,-,TGCGCCAGCAGCCAGCGGGAAGGGCAGGGAATAAACTATGGCTACACCTTC,CASSQREGQGINYGYTF
few,TRBJ2-2,TRBV28,-,TGTGCCAGCAGTTTATTGTCCAGGGGAATCGCCGGGGAGCTGTTTTTT,CASSLLSRGIAGELFF
few,TRBJ2-7,TRBV12-3/TRBV12-4,-,TGTGCCAGCAGTTTCTTTAGTCACGAGCAGTACTTC,CASSFFSHEQYF
few,TRBJ1-4,TRBV4-2,-,TGTGCCAGCAGCCAAGATAGGGCAGGCGGGGAGAAACTGTTTTTT,CASSQDRAGGEKLFF
-,TRBJ2-7,TRBV7-9,-,-,CASSPSRVYVCEQYF
-,TRBJ2-3,TRBV29-1,-,TGCAGCGTTGTTTTGGATGCGACAGATACGCAGTATTTT,CSVVLDATDTQYF
-,TRBJ1-5,TRBV28,-,TGTGCCATCCGAAGACAGGACTTGGGGCCCCAGCATTTT,CAIRRQDLGPQHF
few,TRBJ2-1,TRBV12-3/TRBV12-4,-,TGTGCCAGCAGTTCACTACTCCCAGAAGAGCAGTTCTTC,CASSSLLPEEQFF
-,TRBJ2-1,TRBV20-1,-,TGCAGTGCTAGAGGACTAGTTGGGATGGGATGGGAGCAGTTCTTC,CSARGLVGMGWEQFF
-,TRBJ2-7,TRBV15,TRBD2,TGTGCCACCAGCAGGGATCCCCCGGGACTAGCGGGAGTAACCAACGAGCAGTACTTC,CATSRDPPGLAGVTNEQYF
many,TRBJ2-1,TRBV15,-,TGTGCCACCAGCACCACCGGGGCCGAGCAGTTCTTC,CATSTTGAEQFF
few,TRBJ2-2,TRBV20-1,-,TGCAGTGCTACTCGGGTCGACACCGGGGAGCTGTTTTTT,CSATRVDTGELFF
-,TRBJ2-3,TRBV4-3,-,TGCGCCAGCAGCCAAGAAGGGAACGGGGATTGGGGGAGGACAGATACGCAGTATTTT,CASSQEGNGDWGRTDTQYF
-,TRBJ1-6,TRBV4-3,-,TGCGCCAGCAGCCAAGATCGCGGGGGAGGGTCACCCCTCCACTTT,CASSQDRGGGSPLHF
few,TRBJ2-5,TRBV28,-,TGTGCCAGCAGTCACGGAAACGAATTCCAAGAGACCCAGTACTTC,CASSHGNEFQETQYF
-,TRBJ1-1,TRBV7-2,-,TGTGCCAGCAGCTTTGTTATTGGGGCCAACACTGAAACTTTCTTT,CASSFVIGANTETFF
many,TRBJ1-5,TRBV15,TRBD1,TGTGCCACCAGCAGCTCAGGGGGCTGGGGCAATCAGCCCCAGCATTTT,CATSSSGGWGNQPQHF
-,TRBJ1-3,TRBV2,-,TGTGCCAGCAGTGAAAAGTTGTCTGGAAACACCATATATTTT,CASSEKLSGNTIYF